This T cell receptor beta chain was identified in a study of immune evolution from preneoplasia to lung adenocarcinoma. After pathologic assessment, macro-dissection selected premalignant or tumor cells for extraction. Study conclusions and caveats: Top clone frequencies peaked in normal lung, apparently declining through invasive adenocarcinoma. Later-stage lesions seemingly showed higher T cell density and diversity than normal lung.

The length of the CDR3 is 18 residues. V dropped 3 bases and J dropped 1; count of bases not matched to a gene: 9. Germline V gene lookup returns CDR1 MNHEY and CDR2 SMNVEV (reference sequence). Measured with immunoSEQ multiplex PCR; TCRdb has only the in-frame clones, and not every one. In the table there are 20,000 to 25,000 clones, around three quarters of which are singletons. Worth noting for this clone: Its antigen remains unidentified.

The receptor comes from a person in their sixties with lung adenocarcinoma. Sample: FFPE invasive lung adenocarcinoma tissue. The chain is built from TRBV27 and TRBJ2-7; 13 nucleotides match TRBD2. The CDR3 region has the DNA TGTGCCAGCAGTTTTTCATGGACTAGCGGGAGTCAGTCCTACGAGCAGTACTTC. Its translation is CASSFSWTSGSQSYEQYF.